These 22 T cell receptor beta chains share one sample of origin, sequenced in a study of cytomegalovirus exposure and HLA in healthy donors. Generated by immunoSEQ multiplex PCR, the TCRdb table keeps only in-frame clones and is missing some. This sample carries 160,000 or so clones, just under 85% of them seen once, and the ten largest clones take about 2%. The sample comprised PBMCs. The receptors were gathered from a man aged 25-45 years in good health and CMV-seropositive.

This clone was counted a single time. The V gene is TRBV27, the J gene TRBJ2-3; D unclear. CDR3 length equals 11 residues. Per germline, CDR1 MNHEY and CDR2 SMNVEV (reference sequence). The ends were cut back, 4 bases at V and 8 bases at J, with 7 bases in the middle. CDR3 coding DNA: TGTGCCAGCAGTTGGAGTCGTACGCAGTATTTT. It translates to CASSWSRTQYF.

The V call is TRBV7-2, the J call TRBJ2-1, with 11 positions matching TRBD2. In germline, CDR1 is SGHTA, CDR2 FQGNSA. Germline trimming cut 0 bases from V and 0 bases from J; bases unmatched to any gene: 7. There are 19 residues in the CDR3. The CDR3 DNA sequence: TGTGCCAGCAGCTTAGCGGCTAGCGGGGGGTGGAGCTCCTACAATGAGCAGTTCTTC. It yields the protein CASSLAASGGWSSYNEQFF.

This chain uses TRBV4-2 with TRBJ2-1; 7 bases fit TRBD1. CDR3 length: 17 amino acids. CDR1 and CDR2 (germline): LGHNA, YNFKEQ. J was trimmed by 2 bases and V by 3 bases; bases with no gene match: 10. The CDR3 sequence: CASSHQNNRGAYNEQFF. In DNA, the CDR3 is TGTGCCAGCAGCCACCAAAATAACAGGGGTGCCTACAATGAGCAGTTCTTC.

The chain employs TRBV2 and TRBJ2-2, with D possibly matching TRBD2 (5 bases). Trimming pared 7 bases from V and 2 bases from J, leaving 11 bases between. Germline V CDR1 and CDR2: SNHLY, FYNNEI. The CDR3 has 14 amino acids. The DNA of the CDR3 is TGTGCCAGCAAGCCTAGCTTAAACACCGGGGAGCTGTTTTTT. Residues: CASKPSLNTGELFF. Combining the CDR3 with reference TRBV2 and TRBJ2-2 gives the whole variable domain EPEVTQTPSHQVTQMGQEVILRCVPISNHLYFYWYRQILGQKVEFLVSFYNNEISEKSEIFDDQFSVERPDGSNFTLKIRSTKLEDSAMYFCASKPSLNTGELFFGEGSRLTVL.

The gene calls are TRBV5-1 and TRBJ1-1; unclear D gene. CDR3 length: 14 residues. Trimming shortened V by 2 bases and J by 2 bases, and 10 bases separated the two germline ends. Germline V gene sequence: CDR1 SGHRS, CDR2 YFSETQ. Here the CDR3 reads CASSLQSTNTEAFF. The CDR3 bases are TGCGCCAGCAGCTTACAGTCAACTAACACTGAAGCTTTCTTT.

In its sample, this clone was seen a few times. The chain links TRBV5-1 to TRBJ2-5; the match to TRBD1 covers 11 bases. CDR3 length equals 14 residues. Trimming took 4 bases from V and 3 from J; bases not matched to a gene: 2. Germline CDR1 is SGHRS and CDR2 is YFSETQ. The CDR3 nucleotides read TGCGCCAGCAGCCCGGGACAGGGGGAAGAGACCCAGTACTTC. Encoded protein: CASSPGQGEETQYF.

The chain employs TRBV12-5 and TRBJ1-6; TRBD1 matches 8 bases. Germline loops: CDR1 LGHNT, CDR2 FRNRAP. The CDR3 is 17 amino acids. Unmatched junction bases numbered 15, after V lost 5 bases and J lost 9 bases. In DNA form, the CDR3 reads TGTGCTAGTGGTGCGGGGGCAGGGGGCCCTTTGGGTTCACCCCTCCACTTT. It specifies CASGAGAGGPLGSPLHF.

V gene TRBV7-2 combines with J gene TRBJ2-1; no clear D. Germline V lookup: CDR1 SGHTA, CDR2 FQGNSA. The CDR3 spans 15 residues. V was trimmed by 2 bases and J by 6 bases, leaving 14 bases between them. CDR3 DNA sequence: TGTGCCAGCAGCTTAACAACGCAGGCCACCAATGAGCAGTTCTTC. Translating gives CASSLTTQATNEQFF.

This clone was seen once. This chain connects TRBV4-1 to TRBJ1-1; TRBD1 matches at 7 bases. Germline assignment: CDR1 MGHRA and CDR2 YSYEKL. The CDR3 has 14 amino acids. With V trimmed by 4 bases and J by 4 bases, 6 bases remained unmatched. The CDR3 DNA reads TGCGCCAGCAGCCTCAGACAGGGTGGCACTGAAGCTTTCTTT. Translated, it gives CASSLRQGGTEAFF.

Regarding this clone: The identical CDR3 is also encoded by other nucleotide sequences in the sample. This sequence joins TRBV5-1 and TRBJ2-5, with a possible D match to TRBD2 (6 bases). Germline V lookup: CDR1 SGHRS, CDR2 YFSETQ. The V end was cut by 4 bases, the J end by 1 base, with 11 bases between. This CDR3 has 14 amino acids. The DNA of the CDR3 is TGCGCCAGCAGCCTGGGACTGGGCCAAGAGACCCAGTACTTC. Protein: CASSLGLGQETQYF. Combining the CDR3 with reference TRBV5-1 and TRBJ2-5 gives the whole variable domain KAGVTQTPRYLIKTRGQQVTLSCSPISGHRSVSWYQQTPGQGLQFLFEYFSETQRNKGNFPGRFSGRQFSNSRSEMNVSTLELGDSALYLCASSLGLGQETQYFGPGTRLLVL.

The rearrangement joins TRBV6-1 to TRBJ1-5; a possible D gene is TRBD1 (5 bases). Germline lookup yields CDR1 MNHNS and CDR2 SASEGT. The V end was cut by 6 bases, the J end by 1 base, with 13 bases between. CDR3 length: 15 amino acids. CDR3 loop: CASSDSEKSNQPQHF. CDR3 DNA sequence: TGTGCCAGCAGCGACAGCGAGAAGAGCAATCAGCCCCAGCATTTT.

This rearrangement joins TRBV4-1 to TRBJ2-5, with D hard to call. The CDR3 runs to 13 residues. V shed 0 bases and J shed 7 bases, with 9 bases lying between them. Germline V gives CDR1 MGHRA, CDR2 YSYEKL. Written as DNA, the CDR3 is TGCGCCAGCAGCCAAGATCTTGAGAGGACCCAGTACTTC. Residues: CASSQDLERTQYF.

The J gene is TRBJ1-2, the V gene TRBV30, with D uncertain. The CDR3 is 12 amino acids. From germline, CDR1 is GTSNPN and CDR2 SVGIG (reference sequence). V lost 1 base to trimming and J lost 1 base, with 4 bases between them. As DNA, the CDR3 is TGTGCCTGGAGTGCAGTTAACTATGGCTACACCTTC. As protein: CAWSAVNYGYTF.

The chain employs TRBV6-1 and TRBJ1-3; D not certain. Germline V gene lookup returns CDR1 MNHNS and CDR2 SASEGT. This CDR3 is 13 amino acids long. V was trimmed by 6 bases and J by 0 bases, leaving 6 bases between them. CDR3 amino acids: CASRHSSGNTIYF. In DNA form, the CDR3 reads TGTGCCAGCAGGCACAGCTCTGGAAACACCATATATTTT.

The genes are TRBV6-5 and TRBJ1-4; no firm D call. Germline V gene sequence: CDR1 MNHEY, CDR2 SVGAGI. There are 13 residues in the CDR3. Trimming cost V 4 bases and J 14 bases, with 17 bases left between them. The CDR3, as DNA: TGTGCCAGCAGTTCGGGAGGACGGGTCGAGCTGTTTTTT. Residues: CASSSGGRVELFF.

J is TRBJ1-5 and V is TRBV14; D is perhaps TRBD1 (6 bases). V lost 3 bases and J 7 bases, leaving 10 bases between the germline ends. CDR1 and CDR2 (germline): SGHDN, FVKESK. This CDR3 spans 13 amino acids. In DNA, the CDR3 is TGTGCCAGCAGCCACACAGGGTTACAGCCCCAGCATTTT. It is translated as CASSHTGLQPQHF.

The CDR3 reads CASSLRLAGGGNEQFF. Here the CDR3 DNA reads TGTGCCAGCTCACTCCGACTAGCGGGGGGAGGTAATGAGCAGTTCTTC. This chain uses TRBV18 with TRBJ2-1, with 13 bases that match TRBD2. Losses at the gene ends were 4 bases for V and 7 bases for J; bases not matched to a gene: 7. The CDR3 extends over 16 amino acids. From germline, CDR1 is KGHSH and CDR2 LQKENI.

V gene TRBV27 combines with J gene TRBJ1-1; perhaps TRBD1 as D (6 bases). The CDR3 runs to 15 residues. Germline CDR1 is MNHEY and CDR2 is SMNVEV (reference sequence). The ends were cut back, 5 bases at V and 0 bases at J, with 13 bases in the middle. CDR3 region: CASSGTDSLNTEAFF. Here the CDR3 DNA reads TGTGCCAGCAGTGGAACGGACAGCTTGAACACTGAAGCTTTCTTT.

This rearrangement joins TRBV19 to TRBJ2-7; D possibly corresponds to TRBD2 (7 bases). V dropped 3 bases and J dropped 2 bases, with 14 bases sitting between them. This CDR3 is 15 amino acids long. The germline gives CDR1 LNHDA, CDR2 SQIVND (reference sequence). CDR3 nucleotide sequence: TGTGCCAGTAGTATTGGCGGGGGCACACCCTACGAGCAGTACTTC. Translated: CASSIGGGTPYEQYF.

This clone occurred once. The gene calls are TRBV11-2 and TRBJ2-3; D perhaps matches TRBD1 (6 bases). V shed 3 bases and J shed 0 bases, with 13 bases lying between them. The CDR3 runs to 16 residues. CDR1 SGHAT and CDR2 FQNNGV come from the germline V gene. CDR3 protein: CASSLDWDKSTDTQYF. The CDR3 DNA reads TGTGCCAGCAGCTTGGACTGGGACAAAAGCACAGATACGCAGTATTTT. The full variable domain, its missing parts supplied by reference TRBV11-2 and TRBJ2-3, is EAGVAQSPRYKIIEKRQSVAFWCNPISGHATLYWYQQILGQGPKLLIQFQNNGVVDDSQLPKDRFSAERLKGVDSTLKIQPAKLEDSAVYLCASSLDWDKSTDTQYFGPGTRLTVL.

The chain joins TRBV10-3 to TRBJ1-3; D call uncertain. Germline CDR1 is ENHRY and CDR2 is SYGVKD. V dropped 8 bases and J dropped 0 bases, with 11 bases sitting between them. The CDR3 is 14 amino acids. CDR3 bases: TGTGCCATCGGTAGCGCTCTCTCTGGAAACACCATATATTTT. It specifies CAIGSALSGNTIYF.

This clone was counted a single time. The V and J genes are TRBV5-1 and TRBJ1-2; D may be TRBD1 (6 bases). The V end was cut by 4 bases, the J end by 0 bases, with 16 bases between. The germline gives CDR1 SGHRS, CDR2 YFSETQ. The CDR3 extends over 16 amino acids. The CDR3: CASSLALRGANYGYTF. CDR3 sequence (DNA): TGCGCCAGCAGCCTGGCCCTCAGGGGAGCTAACTATGGCTACACCTTC.